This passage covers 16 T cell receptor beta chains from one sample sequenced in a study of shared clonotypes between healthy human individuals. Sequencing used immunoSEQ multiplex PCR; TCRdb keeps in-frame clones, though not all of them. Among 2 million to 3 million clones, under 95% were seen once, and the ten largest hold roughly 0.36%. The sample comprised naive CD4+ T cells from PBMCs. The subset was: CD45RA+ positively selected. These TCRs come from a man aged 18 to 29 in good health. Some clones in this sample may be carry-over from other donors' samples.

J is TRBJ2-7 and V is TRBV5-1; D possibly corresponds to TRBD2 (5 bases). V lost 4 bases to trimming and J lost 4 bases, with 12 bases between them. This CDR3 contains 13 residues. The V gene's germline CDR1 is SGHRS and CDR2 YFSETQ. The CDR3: CASSPVSVYEQYF. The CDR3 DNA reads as TGCGCCAGCAGCCCGGTTAGCGTATACGAGCAGTACTTC. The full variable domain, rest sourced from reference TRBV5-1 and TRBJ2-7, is KAGVTQTPRYLIKTRGQQVTLSCSPISGHRSVSWYQQTPGQGLQFLFEYFSETQRNKGNFPGRFSGRQFSNSRSEMNVSTLELGDSALYLCASSPVSVYEQYFGPGTRLTVT.

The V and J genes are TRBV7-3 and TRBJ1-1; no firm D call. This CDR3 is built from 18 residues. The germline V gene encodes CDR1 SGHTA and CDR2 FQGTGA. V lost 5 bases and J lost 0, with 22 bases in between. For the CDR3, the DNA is TGTGCCAGCAGCGCAATGCCGCCTGCGACACCCATGAACACTGAAGCTTTCTTT. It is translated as CASSAMPPATPMNTEAFF. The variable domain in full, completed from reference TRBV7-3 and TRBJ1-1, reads GAGVSQTPSNKVTEKGKYVELRCDPISGHTALYWYRQSLGQGPEFLIYFQGTGAADDSGLPNDRFFAVRPEGSVSTLKIQRTERGDSAVYLCASSAMPPATPMNTEAFFGQGTRLTVV.

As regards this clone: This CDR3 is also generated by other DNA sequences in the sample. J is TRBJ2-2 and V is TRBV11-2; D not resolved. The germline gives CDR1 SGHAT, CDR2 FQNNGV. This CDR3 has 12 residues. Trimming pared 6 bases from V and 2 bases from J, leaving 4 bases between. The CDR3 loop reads CASSHNTGELFF. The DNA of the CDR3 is TGTGCCAGCAGTCATAACACCGGGGAGCTGTTTTTT.

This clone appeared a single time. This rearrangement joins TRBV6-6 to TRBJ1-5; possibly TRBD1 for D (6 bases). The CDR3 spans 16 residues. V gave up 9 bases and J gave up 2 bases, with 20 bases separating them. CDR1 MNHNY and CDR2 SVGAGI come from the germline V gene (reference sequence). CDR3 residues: CASGWGGRRGNQPQHF. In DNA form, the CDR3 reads TGTGCCAGTGGGTGGGGGGGGCGTCGGGGCAATCAGCCCCAGCATTTT.

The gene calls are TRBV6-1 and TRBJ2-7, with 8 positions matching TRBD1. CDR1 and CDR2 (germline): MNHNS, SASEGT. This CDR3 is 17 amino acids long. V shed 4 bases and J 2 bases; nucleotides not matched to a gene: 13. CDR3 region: CASSAFLGDRITYEQYF. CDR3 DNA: TGTGCCAGCAGTGCCTTTTTGGGGGACAGGATTACCTACGAGCAGTACTTC.

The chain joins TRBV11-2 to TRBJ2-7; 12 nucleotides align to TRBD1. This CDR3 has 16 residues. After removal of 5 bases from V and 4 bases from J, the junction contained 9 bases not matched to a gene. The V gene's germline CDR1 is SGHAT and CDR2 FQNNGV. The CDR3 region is CASSPGTGGVQYEQYF. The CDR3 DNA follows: TGTGCCAGCAGCCCCGGGACAGGGGGCGTTCAGTACGAGCAGTACTTC.

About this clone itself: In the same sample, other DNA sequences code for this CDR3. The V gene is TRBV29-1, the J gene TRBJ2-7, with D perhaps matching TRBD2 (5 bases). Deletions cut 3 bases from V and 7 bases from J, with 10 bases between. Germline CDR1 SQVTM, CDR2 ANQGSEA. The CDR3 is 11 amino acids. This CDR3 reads CSVESPGEQYF. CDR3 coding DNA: TGCAGCGTTGAGTCGCCGGGGGAGCAGTACTTC.

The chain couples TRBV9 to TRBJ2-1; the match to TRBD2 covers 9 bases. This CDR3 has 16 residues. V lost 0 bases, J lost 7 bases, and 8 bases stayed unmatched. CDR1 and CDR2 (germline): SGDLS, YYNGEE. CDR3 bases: TGTGCCAGCAGCGTAGAGGCGGGAGGGCCACAAAATGAGCAGTTCTTC. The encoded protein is CASSVEAGGPQNEQFF.

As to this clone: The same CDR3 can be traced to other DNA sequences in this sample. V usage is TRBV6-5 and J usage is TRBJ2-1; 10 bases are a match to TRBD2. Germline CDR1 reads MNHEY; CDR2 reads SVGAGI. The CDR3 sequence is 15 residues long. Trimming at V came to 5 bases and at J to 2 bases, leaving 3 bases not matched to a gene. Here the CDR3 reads CASSRLAGTYNEQFF. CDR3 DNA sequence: TGTGCCAGCAGTAGACTAGCGGGCACCTACAATGAGCAGTTCTTC.

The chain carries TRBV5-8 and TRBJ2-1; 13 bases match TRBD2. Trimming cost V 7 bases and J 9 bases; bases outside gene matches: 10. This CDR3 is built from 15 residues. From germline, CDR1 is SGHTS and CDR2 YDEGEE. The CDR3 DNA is TGTGCCAGCGGTAGACTAGCGGGAGGAGTGGGTGAGCAGTTCTTC. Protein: CASGRLAGGVGEQFF.

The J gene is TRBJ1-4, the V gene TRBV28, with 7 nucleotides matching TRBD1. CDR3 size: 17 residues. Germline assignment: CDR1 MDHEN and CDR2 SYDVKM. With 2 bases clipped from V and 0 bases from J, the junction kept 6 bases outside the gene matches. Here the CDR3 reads CASSLVRDSATNEKLFF. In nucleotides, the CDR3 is TGTGCCAGCAGTTTAGTCCGGGACAGCGCAACTAATGAAAAACTGTTTTTT.

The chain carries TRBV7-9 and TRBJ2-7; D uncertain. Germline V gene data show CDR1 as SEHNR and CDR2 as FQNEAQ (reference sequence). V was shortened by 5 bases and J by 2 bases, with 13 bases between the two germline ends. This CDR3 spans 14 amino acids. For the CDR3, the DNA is TGTGCCAGCAGCCCAGACCAAAATACCTACGAGCAGTACTTC. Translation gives CASSPDQNTYEQYF.

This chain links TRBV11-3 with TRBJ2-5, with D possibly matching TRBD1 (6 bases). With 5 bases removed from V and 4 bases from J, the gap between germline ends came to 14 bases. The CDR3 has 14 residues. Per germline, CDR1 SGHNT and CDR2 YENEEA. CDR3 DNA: TGTGCCAGCAGCCGAACAGGGTGGGGAGAGACCCAGTACTTC. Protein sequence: CASSRTGWGETQYF.

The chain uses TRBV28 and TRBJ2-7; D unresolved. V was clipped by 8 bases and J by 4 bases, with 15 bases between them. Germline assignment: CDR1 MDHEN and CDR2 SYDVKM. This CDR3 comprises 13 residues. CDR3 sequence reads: CASATYSPYEQYF. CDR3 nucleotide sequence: TGTGCCAGCGCAACATATAGTCCTTACGAGCAGTACTTC. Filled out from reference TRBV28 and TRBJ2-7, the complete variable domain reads DVKVTQSSRYLVKRTGEKVFLECVQDMDHENMFWYRQDPGLGLRLIYFSYDVKMKEKGDIPEGYSVSREKKERFSLILESASTNQTSMYLCASATYSPYEQYFGPGTRLTVT.

The CDR3 sequence: CASSTRTSSGGLREQYF. The CDR3 DNA is TGTGCCAGCAGTACCCGGACGTCCAGTGGGGGTTTACGCGAGCAGTACTTC. The rearrangement links TRBV7-6 to TRBJ2-7; the D gene could be TRBD1 or TRBD2 (5 bases each). Germline CDR1 SGHVS, CDR2 FNYEAQ. V dropped 6 bases and J dropped 6 bases, with 27 bases sitting between them. The CDR3 consists of 17 residues.

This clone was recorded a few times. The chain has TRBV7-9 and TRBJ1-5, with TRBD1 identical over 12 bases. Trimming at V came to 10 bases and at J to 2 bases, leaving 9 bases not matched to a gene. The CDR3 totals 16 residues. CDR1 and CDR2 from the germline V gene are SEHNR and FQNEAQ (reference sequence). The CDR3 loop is CATSGTGGIGNQPQHF. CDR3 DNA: TGTGCCACCTCCGGGACAGGGGGCATTGGCAATCAGCCCCAGCATTTT.